This T cell receptor beta chain was found in a study of T cells expressing NK-cell markers. Study summary: The study drew TCR beta repertoires from sorted CD3+CD56+NKG2C+, CD3+CD56+NKG2C- and CD3+CD56-NKG2C+ T cells. Of eight sequenced donors, seven were HCMV-seropositive and one HCMV-seronegative.

Template switching by 5'RACE with UMIs generated the TCR beta cDNA. TCRdb derives one entry per CDR3 protein from the 5' RACE reads, leaving out DNA. The table gives under 600,000 distinct CDR3 sequences; the top ten clones make up 1.4% of it. CDR1 and CDR2 from the germline V gene are SGHTA and FQGNSA. This CDR3 is built from 14 residues. Findings and caveats of the study: Dominant NKG2C+ clonotype frequencies of roughly 1.0-8% of CD8+ T cells were measured in over five donors.

Details on this clonotype: Its antigen is not identified.

The sequencing sample was made of blood T cells: a sorted CD56 or NKG2C T cell subset, CD4+ or CD8+ T cells, or bulk PBMC T cells (not recorded which). This clonotype was sampled from a woman between 50 and 59 years old in good health. The chain uses TRBV7-2 and TRBJ2-3; the D call of TRBD1 rests on TCRdb alone, since no DNA is present to check it. CDR3 residues: CASSPGQRWDTQYF.